The 21 T cell receptor beta chains below all came from one sample that was sequenced in a study of blood T cell repertoires in COVID-19. The assay was immunoSEQ multiplex PCR, and TCRdb's table has in-frame clones only and misses some. This sample yields 250,000 or so clones, of which around 89% are seen a single time; roughly 4.3% belongs to the top ten. The specimen was PBMCs or T cells enriched from blood (not recorded which). Receptors originate from a woman under 40 with acute COVID-19.

CDR3 loop: CATSDLAGSLGAGELFF. In nucleotides, the CDR3 is TGTGCCACCAGTGATTTGGCCGGATCTTTGGGAGCCGGGGAGCTGTTTTTT. The genes are TRBV24-1 and TRBJ2-2; D is possibly TRBD2 (5 bases). V dropped 0 bases and J dropped 6 bases, with 16 bases sitting between them. This CDR3 comprises 17 residues. CDR1 is KGHDR and CDR2 is SFDVKD in the germline V gene.

The chain is built from TRBV9 and TRBJ2-2, with unresolved D. Germline assignment: CDR1 SGDLS and CDR2 YYNGEE. Trimming stripped 3 bases from V and 8 bases from J, with 17 bases between. The CDR3 spans 15 residues. In DNA form, the CDR3 reads TGTGCCAGCAGCGGCGTGGCGGTCCAGAGTGGGGAGCTGTTTTTT. Protein sequence: CASSGVAVQSGELFF. The entire variable domain, with the rest obtained from reference TRBV9 and TRBJ2-2, is as follows: DSGVTQTPKHLITATGQRVTLRCSPRSGDLSVYWYQQSLDQGLQFLIQYYNGEERAKGNILERFSAQQFPDLHSELNLSSLELGDSALYFCASSGVAVQSGELFFGEGSRLTVL.

The V gene is TRBV5-4, the J gene TRBJ1-4; D ambiguous. V was cut by 3 bases and J by 0 bases, with 12 bases left in between. Germline assignment: CDR1 SGHNT and CDR2 YYREEE (reference sequence). This CDR3 spans 16 amino acids. CDR3 amino acids: CASSSRTAPTNEKLFF. The CDR3 region has the DNA TGTGCCAGCAGCTCCCGAACAGCCCCAACTAATGAAAAACTGTTTTTT.

This chain connects TRBV24-1 to TRBJ2-1, with D possibly TRBD2 on 6 matching bases. CDR3 length: 11 residues. Trimming took off 12 bases at V and 7 bases at J, with 12 bases between the two ends. The germline V gene encodes CDR1 KGHDR and CDR2 SFDVKD. CDR3: CAAGYPNEQFF. In nucleotides, the CDR3 is TGTGCCGCGGGATACCCAAATGAGCAGTTCTTC.

The chain carries TRBV6-5 and TRBJ2-7, with D tentatively TRBD2 (5 bases). V was cut by 4 bases and J by 2 bases, with 15 bases left in between. The length of the CDR3 is 15 residues. Germline assignment: CDR1 MNHEY and CDR2 SVGAGI. CDR3 loop: CASSSPPRAAYEQYF. The CDR3 region has the DNA TGTGCCAGCAGTTCCCCTCCCCGAGCGGCCTACGAGCAGTACTTC.

The chain carries TRBV27 and TRBJ1-2, with no clear D. From germline, CDR1 is MNHEY and CDR2 SMNVEV (reference sequence). V lost 5 bases and J lost 4, with 14 bases in between. This CDR3 is 14 amino acids long. The CDR3 reads CASSLNEGLYGYTF. The CDR3 nucleotides are TGTGCCAGCAGTCTAAACGAGGGTCTCTATGGCTACACCTTC.

Written as DNA, the CDR3 is TGTGCCACCAGTGACCCTCTCGAGGGGACTAGCAGCAATGAGCAGTTCTTC. This gives the protein CATSDPLEGTSSNEQFF. The V call is TRBV24-1, the J call TRBJ2-1, with TRBD2 identical over 9 bases. With V trimmed by 4 bases and J by 6 bases, 12 bases remained unmatched. This CDR3 region has 17 residues. The germline gives CDR1 KGHDR, CDR2 SFDVKD.

The rearrangement joins TRBV28 to TRBJ2-7; the D is unclear. CDR3 length: 14 residues. The V end was cut by 5 bases, the J end by 5 bases, with 16 bases between. The germline CDR1 and CDR2 sequences are MDHEN and SYDVKM. This CDR3 is CASSTIGSRDEQYF. DNA for the CDR3: TGTGCCAGCAGTACTATTGGCAGTCGGGACGAGCAGTACTTC.

The chain has TRBV10-3 and TRBJ1-1; D is unresolved. The CDR3 consists of 13 residues. Germline assignment: CDR1 ENHRY and CDR2 SYGVKD. V lost 10 bases and J 1 base, leaving 13 bases between the germline ends. DNA for the CDR3: TGTGCCACCAGCCAGGCCCCGAACACTGAAGCTTTCTTT. This translates into CATSQAPNTEAFF.

This chain uses TRBV4-1 with TRBJ1-1; D unresolved. The CDR3 contains 14 residues. From germline, CDR1 is MGHRA and CDR2 YSYEKL. V was clipped by 3 bases and J by 1 base, with 9 bases between them. CDR3: CASSHPPQNTEAFF. CDR3 bases: TGCGCCAGCAGCCACCCCCCACAGAACACTGAAGCTTTCTTT.

The chain carries TRBV5-1 and TRBJ1-1, with 7 bases identical to TRBD1. V dropped 4 bases and J dropped 0; count of bases not matched to a gene: 3. This CDR3 contains 14 residues. Per germline, CDR1 SGHRS and CDR2 YFSETQ. CDR3 sequence reads: CASSMTGMNTEAFF. CDR3 nucleotide sequence: TGCGCCAGCAGCATGACAGGGATGAACACTGAAGCTTTCTTT. Complete variable domain (other parts from reference TRBV5-1 and TRBJ1-1): KAGVTQTPRYLIKTRGQQVTLSCSPISGHRSVSWYQQTPGQGLQFLFEYFSETQRNKGNFPGRFSGRQFSNSRSEMNVSTLELGDSALYLCASSMTGMNTEAFFGQGTRLTVV.

The CDR3 nucleotides are TGTGCCAGCAGCATAAGACAGGTCAATGAGCAGTTCTTC. This codes for CASSIRQVNEQFF. The chain uses TRBV7-2 and TRBJ2-1; weak D call: TRBD1 (6 bases). V lost 5 bases and J 6 bases, leaving 11 bases between the germline ends. Germline-derived CDR1 and CDR2 are SGHTA and FQGNSA. This CDR3 region has 13 residues.

A single count supports this clone. This rearrangement joins TRBV10-3 to TRBJ1-6; D is undetermined. Trimming shortened V by 4 bases and J by 5 bases, and 6 bases separated the two germline ends. The length of the CDR3 is 13 residues. Germline-derived CDR1 and CDR2 are ENHRY and SYGVKD. CDR3 sequence reads: CAISVVDNSPLHF. CDR3 nucleotide sequence: TGTGCCATCAGTGTCGTCGATAATTCACCCCTCCACTTT.

The chain recombines TRBV4-3 with TRBJ1-1; a weak D match, TRBD1 (5 bases). Trimming stripped 0 bases from V and 3 bases from J, with 14 bases between. In germline, CDR1 is LGHNA, CDR2 YSLEER. The CDR3 runs to 16 residues. For the CDR3, the DNA is TGCGCCAGCAGCCAAGAGGGTGGGGGGGTGCACACTGAAGCTTTCTTT. As protein: CASSQEGGGVHTEAFF.

The chain carries TRBV12-5 and TRBJ1-1; a possible D gene is TRBD1 (5 bases). Trimming left V 1 base short and J 7 bases short, with 13 bases between. Germline assignment: CDR1 LGHNT and CDR2 FRNRAP. This CDR3 has 14 amino acids. For the CDR3, the DNA is TGTGCTAGTGGTTTGGCACGGGGGAGGCTTGAAGCTTTCTTT. Encoded protein: CASGLARGRLEAFF.

The chain joins TRBV13 to TRBJ2-5; 10 positions match TRBD1. V trimming: 5 bases; J trimming: 4 bases; junction bases outside the gene matches: 7. The CDR3 totals 15 residues. CDR1 and CDR2 (germline): PRHDT, FYEKMQ (reference sequence). CDR3 DNA: TGTGCCAGCAGCCCCCGGGACAGGGGACTAGAGACCCAGTACTTC. As protein: CASSPRDRGLETQYF.

The chain recombines TRBV29-1 with TRBJ1-4, with a possible D match to TRBD1 (5 bases). Germline lookup yields CDR1 SQVTM and CDR2 ANQGSEA. The CDR3 consists of 12 residues. Trimming shortened V by 2 bases and J by 10 bases, and 11 bases separated the two germline ends. CDR3 amino acids: CSVEFQGGKLFF. The CDR3 bases are TGCAGCGTTGAATTTCAGGGTGGAAAACTGTTTTTT.

With regard to this clone: In the same sample, other DNA sequences code for this CDR3. The V gene is TRBV5-1, the J gene TRBJ2-3; TRBD2 aligns across 7 bases. V was clipped by 0 bases and J by 3 bases; unmatched bases: 1. The CDR3 runs to 14 residues. CDR1 is SGHRS and CDR2 is YFSETQ in the germline V gene. The DNA for the CDR3 is TGCGCCAGCAGCTTGGCCGGGGGGACAGATACGCAGTATTTT. Its translation is CASSLAGGTDTQYF.

This sequence joins TRBV12-3 or TRBV12-4 and TRBJ1-5; the D is unclear. V was pared by 8 bases and J by 9 bases, with 8 bases between. The CDR3 loop spans 10 amino acids. Written as DNA, the CDR3 is TGTGCCAGCGGCCTAGGGCCCCAGCATTTT. Amino acid sequence: CASGLGPQHF.

The chain recombines TRBV2 with TRBJ2-4; TRBD1 might be the D (6 bases). The germline V and J ends were trimmed by 7 bases and 0 bases, with 10 bases remaining between them. The germline V gene encodes CDR1 SNHLY and CDR2 FYNNEI. The length of the CDR3 is 14 residues. The CDR3 DNA follows: TGTGCCAGCAAAACAGGGTTAGCCAAAAACATTCAGTACTTC. Its protein product is CASKTGLAKNIQYF.

The chain combines TRBV7-3 with TRBJ1-3, with D uncertain. V gave up 1 base and J gave up 3 bases, with 10 bases separating them. Per the germline V gene, CDR1 is SGHTA and CDR2 is FQGTGA. There are 15 residues in the CDR3. The CDR3 is CASSLSGGNGNTIYF. DNA for the CDR3: TGTGCCAGCAGCTTAAGTGGAGGGAATGGAAACACCATATATTTT.